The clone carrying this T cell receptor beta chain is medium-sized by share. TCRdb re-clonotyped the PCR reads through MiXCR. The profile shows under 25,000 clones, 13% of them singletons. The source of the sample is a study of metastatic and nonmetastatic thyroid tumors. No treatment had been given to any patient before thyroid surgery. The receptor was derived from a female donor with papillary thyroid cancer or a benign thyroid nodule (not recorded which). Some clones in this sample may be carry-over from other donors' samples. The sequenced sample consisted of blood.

CDR3 sequence (DNA): TGTGCCAGTAGTATATGGCAGGGGGCAAATCAGCCCCAGCATTTT. Translation gives CASSIWQGANQPQHF. J is TRBJ1-5 and V is TRBV19, with 8 bases aligning to TRBD1. CDR3 length equals 15 residues. With 2 bases clipped from V and 4 bases from J, the junction kept 4 bases outside the gene matches. Per the germline V gene, CDR1 is LNHDA and CDR2 is SQIVND (reference sequence).